These 18 T cell receptor beta chains were all obtained from the same sample, sequenced in a study of cytotoxic CD8 clonotypes in ibrutinib-treated CLL. Measured with immunoSEQ multiplex PCR; TCRdb has only the in-frame clones, and not every one. Of approximately 170,000 clones listed, 70% to 90% are singletons. Sequences were derived from PBMCs, sampled at disease progression, from a patient treated with ibrutinib. The receptors were sampled from a human donor with chronic lymphocytic leukemia.

The chain employs TRBV19 and TRBJ2-7; D might be TRBD1 or TRBD2, each matching 5 bases. The CDR3 covers 15 residues. Germline CDR1 LNHDA, CDR2 SQIVND (reference sequence). V was clipped by 5 bases and J by 4 bases, with 18 bases between them. CDR3 sequence: CASSGPGPARYEQYF. DNA of the CDR3: TGTGCCAGTAGTGGACCGGGACCAGCACGATACGAGCAGTACTTC.

V is TRBV6-1 and J is TRBJ1-1, with 12 bases matching TRBD1. This CDR3 is built from 14 residues. Germline CDR1 and CDR2: MNHNS and SASEGT. The V segment lost 7 bases and the J segment 8 bases; nucleotides outside the gene matches: 8. CDR3 loop: CASTEGTGGREAFF. The CDR3 nucleotides are TGTGCCAGCACGGAGGGGACAGGGGGCCGGGAAGCTTTCTTT.

Only one count was recorded for this clone. The V and J genes are TRBV7-3 and TRBJ2-2, with D hard to call. Germline-derived CDR1 and CDR2 are SGHTA and FQGTGA. This CDR3 is 13 amino acids long. The V gene lost 0 bases and the J gene lost 6 bases, with 5 bases spanning the gap. CDR3 coding DNA: TGTGCCAGCAGCTTAACACTCTCCGGGGAGCTGTTTTTT. This translates into CASSLTLSGELFF.

The genes are TRBV6-5 and TRBJ1-1; D gene uncertain. V was pared by 7 bases and J by 1 base, with 7 bases between. The CDR3 totals 12 residues. The germline gives CDR1 MNHEY, CDR2 SVGAGI. This chain's CDR3 is CASNQGNTEAFF. As DNA, the CDR3 is TGTGCCAGCAACCAAGGGAACACTGAAGCTTTCTTT.

V usage is TRBV20-1 and J usage is TRBJ2-1; D is uncertain. CDR3 length: 11 residues. The V and J ends lost 5 bases and 4 bases respectively, with 6 bases between them. Germline V lookup: CDR1 DFQATT, CDR2 SNEGSKA (reference sequence). This chain's CDR3 is CSAPNYNEQFF. Written as DNA, the CDR3 is TGCAGTGCTCCTAATTACAATGAGCAGTTCTTC.

The chain uses TRBV6-6 and TRBJ2-5; D might be TRBD1 (6 bases). Germline loops: CDR1 MNHNY, CDR2 SVGAGI (reference sequence). With 0 bases removed from V and 2 bases from J, the gap between germline ends came to 10 bases. This CDR3 spans 15 amino acids. CDR3 DNA sequence: TGTGCCAGCAGTTACTCGATCAGGGGTCAAGAGACCCAGTACTTC. This codes for CASSYSIRGQETQYF.

The chain links TRBV2 to TRBJ2-1; unclear D gene. Germline V gene lookup returns CDR1 SNHLY and CDR2 FYNNEI. The CDR3 is made up of 12 amino acids. V was shortened by 7 bases and J by 11 bases, with 15 bases between the two germline ends. This chain's CDR3 is CASNNVVAQQFF. In DNA, the CDR3 is TGTGCCAGCAACAACGTCGTTGCCCAGCAGTTCTTC.

The chain carries TRBV30 and TRBJ1-4, with D possibly being TRBD1 (6 bases). Trimming took 2 bases from V and 0 from J, leaving 10 bases between them. CDR1 and CDR2 from the germline V gene are GTSNPN and SVGIG (reference sequence). The CDR3 is 15 amino acids. CDR3 in amino acids: CAWSTAGATNEKLFF. Written as DNA, the CDR3 is TGTGCCTGGAGTACGGCAGGGGCAACTAATGAAAAACTGTTTTTT.

The genes are TRBV4-1 and TRBJ2-7; D gene ambiguous. Germline V lookup: CDR1 MGHRA, CDR2 YSYEKL. CDR3 size: 15 residues. V was shortened by 1 base and J by 2 bases, with 12 bases between the two germline ends. In nucleotides, the CDR3 is TGCGCCAGCAGCCAAGTTTCGGAACAAGCCTACGAGCAGTACTTC. Its translation is CASSQVSEQAYEQYF.

The chain recombines TRBV19 with TRBJ1-2; D not resolved. From germline, CDR1 is LNHDA and CDR2 SQIVND (reference sequence). V was cut by 2 bases and J by 4 bases, with 11 bases left in between. CDR3 length: 14 amino acids. The CDR3 DNA reads as TGTGCCAGTAGTATATTCGAATCGCCCTATGGCTACACCTTC. It encodes CASSIFESPYGYTF.

The genes are TRBV6-1 and TRBJ2-2; no definite D call. Trimming left V 4 bases short and J 3 bases short, with 12 bases between. There are 15 residues in the CDR3. Germline V gene lookup returns CDR1 MNHNS and CDR2 SASEGT. The CDR3 DNA is TGTGCCAGCAGTGTCTGGGCCGGTGACACCGGGGAGCTGTTTTTT. Translation gives CASSVWAGDTGELFF.

The sample holds one count of this clone. The J gene is TRBJ2-1, the V gene TRBV5-6, with D tentatively TRBD1 (7 bases). Per germline, CDR1 SGHDT and CDR2 YYEEEE. Trimming took 0 bases from V and 1 from J, leaving 11 bases between them. This CDR3 has 16 residues. CDR3 protein: CASSLDRGGSYNEQFF. Written as DNA, the CDR3 is TGTGCCAGCAGCTTGGACAGGGGAGGTTCCTACAATGAGCAGTTCTTC.

This chain links TRBV6-5 with TRBJ1-1, with D unclear. V lost 6 bases and J lost 4, with 18 bases in between. The germline CDR1 and CDR2 sequences are MNHEY and SVGAGI. The CDR3 totals 15 residues. This CDR3 is CASSPEGVSSTEAFF. The CDR3 DNA follows: TGTGCCAGCAGCCCAGAGGGTGTTTCGTCCACTGAAGCTTTCTTT.

The chain is built from TRBV21-1 and TRBJ2-1; the DNA was not used to check the table's D call, TRBD2. TRBV21-1 is noted as a pseudogene. The CDR3 runs 16 residues. DNA of the CDR3: TGTGCCAGCAGCAACCAGACGAGCGGAGCCTACAATGAGCAGTTCTTC. It is translated as CASSNQTSGAYNEQFF.

The chain recombines TRBV29-1 with TRBJ2-3; D not certain. V lost 5 bases, J lost 5 bases, and 11 bases lay in between. Germline V CDR1 and CDR2: SQVTM, ANQGSEA. The CDR3 runs to 12 residues. This CDR3 is CSVRTVQDTQYF. The CDR3 coding sequence is TGCAGCGTTAGGACGGTGCAAGATACGCAGTATTTT.

The rearrangement joins TRBV9 to TRBJ1-2; 7 bases match TRBD1. CDR3 size: 14 residues. The junction had 8 bases not matched to a gene; V was cut back by 3 bases and J by 6 bases. Germline CDR1 SGDLS, CDR2 YYNGEE. The CDR3 is CASSARQGSDGYTF. For the CDR3, the DNA is TGTGCCAGCAGCGCTAGACAGGGTTCTGATGGCTACACCTTC. Combining the CDR3 with reference TRBV9 and TRBJ1-2 gives the whole variable domain DSGVTQTPKHLITATGQRVTLRCSPRSGDLSVYWYQQSLDQGLQFLIQYYNGEERAKGNILERFSAQQFPDLHSELNLSSLELGDSALYFCASSARQGSDGYTFGSGTRLTVV.

The chain joins TRBV15 to TRBJ1-3; no reliable D call. Germline lookup yields CDR1 LNHNV and CDR2 YYDKDF (reference sequence). The V end lost 0 bases, the J end lost 3 bases, and 12 bases lay between the germline ends. The CDR3 sequence is 16 residues long. CDR3 sequence: CATSRDRRISGNTIYF. In nucleotides, the CDR3 is TGTGCCACCAGCAGAGATAGGAGGATAAGTGGAAACACCATATATTTT.

This clone was picked up many times. This chain joins TRBV29-1 and TRBJ1-2; D uncertain. The CDR3 contains 20 residues. V dropped 3 bases and J dropped 4 bases, with 33 bases sitting between them. Germline values: CDR1 SQVTM, CDR2 ANQGSEA. The CDR3 DNA reads TGCAGCGTTGATGGGTTCTCGGGATCATCTTCACGATTCGGCGCCTATGGCTACACCTTC. Translating gives CSVDGFSGSSSRFGAYGYTF.